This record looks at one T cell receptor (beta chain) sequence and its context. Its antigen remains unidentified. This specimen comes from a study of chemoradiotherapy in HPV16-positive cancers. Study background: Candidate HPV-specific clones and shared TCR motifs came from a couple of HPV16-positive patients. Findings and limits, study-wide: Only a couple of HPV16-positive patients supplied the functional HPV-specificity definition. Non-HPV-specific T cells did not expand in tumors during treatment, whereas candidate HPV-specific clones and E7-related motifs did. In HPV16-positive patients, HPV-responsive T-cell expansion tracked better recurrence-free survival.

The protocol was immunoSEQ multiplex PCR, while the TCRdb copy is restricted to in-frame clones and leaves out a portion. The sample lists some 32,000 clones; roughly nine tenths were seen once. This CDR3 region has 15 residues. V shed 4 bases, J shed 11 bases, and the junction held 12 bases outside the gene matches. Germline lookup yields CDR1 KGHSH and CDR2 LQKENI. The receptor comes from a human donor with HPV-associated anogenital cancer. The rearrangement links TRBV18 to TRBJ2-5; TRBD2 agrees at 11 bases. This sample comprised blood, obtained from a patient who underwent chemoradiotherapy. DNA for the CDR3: TGTGCCAGCTCACTCGGCCGGACTAGCGGGCAGTCTCAGTACTTC. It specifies CASSLGRTSGQSQYF.